Below, 17 T cell receptor beta chains from the same sample are listed, as sequenced in a study of T cell repertoires in cytomegalovirus infection. TCRdb analysed the reads with MiXCR anew, one entry per CDR3 protein. Of approximately 170,000 distinct CDR3 sequences in the sample, approximately 17% are singletons; the top ten hold 18%. The sample consisted of CD8+ T cells from PBMCs. The receptors were gathered from a human donor in good health (CMV status not recorded). Some clones in this sample may be carry-over from other donors' samples.

The chain combines TRBV7-4 with TRBJ2-5; perhaps TRBD1 as D (7 bases). Trimming removed 5 bases at V and 4 bases at J, with 8 bases between. Germline lookup yields CDR1 SGHVT and CDR2 SQSDAQ. The CDR3 totals 12 residues. The CDR3, as DNA: TGTGCCAGCAGCCAGGGGGGAGAGACCCAGTACTTC. The encoded protein is CASSQGGETQYF.

The chain has TRBV19 and TRBJ2-7; 8 bases are shared with TRBD1. There are 15 residues in the CDR3. Per the germline V gene, CDR1 is LNHDA and CDR2 is SQIVND (reference sequence). Trimming removed 5 bases from V and 3 bases from J; junction bases left unmatched: 9. The CDR3: CASSLRTGLDYEQYF. CDR3 in DNA: TGTGCCAGTAGTCTTCGGACAGGGCTAGACTACGAGCAGTACTTC.

This clonotype was observed a few times. The gene calls are TRBV6-2 or TRBV6-3 and TRBJ2-1; D possibly matches TRBD1 or TRBD2 (5 bases each). The V end lost 3 bases, the J end lost 2 bases, and 11 bases lay between the germline ends. CDR1 and CDR2 from the germline V gene are MNHEY and SVGEGT. This CDR3 has 15 amino acids. CDR3 DNA: TGTGCCAGCAGTTATCGGGGCGACCCCTACAATGAGCAGTTCTTC. Its translation: CASSYRGDPYNEQFF.

This clonotype was picked up a small number of times. The chain links TRBV28 to TRBJ2-7, with D hard to call. The V end lost 8 bases, the J end lost 0 bases, and 5 bases lay between the germline ends. This CDR3 is 11 amino acids long. The germline V gene encodes CDR1 MDHEN and CDR2 SYDVKM. CDR3 nucleotide sequence: TGTGCCAGCTGCGACTCCTACGAGCAGTACTTC. Its translation: CASCDSYEQYF.

This chain uses TRBV14 with TRBJ2-7; possibly TRBD2 for D (6 bases). Trimming left V 1 base short and J 6 bases short, with 16 bases between. The CDR3 contains 15 residues. Germline lookup yields CDR1 SGHDN and CDR2 FVKESK. The CDR3 bases are TGTGCCAGCAGCCAAGTAGGGACTCGGGGACTCGAGCAGTACTTC. Protein product: CASSQVGTRGLEQYF.

In this sample, this clonotype turned up many times. The gene calls are TRBV7-2 and TRBJ2-3; 8 bases align to TRBD1. In germline, CDR1 is SGHTA, CDR2 FQGNSA. V lost 2 bases, J lost 3 bases, and 1 base stayed unmatched. This CDR3 has 14 amino acids. The CDR3 bases are TGTGCCAGCAGCTTAAGGACAGGGACAGATACGCAGTATTTT. Translation: CASSLRTGTDTQYF.

This chain uses TRBV7-3 with TRBJ2-4, with D maybe TRBD1 (5 bases). The CDR3 runs 13 residues. V lost 6 bases to trimming and J lost 8 bases, with 14 bases between them. CDR1 and CDR2 from the germline V gene are SGHTA and FQGTGA. The CDR3 region is CASSPTWGDIQYF. CDR3 nucleotide sequence: TGTGCCAGCAGTCCTACTTGGGGCGACATTCAGTACTTC. Full variable domain (rest looked up from reference TRBV7-3 and TRBJ2-4): GAGVSQTPSNKVTEKGKYVELRCDPISGHTALYWYRQSLGQGPEFLIYFQGTGAADDSGLPNDRFFAVRPEGSVSTLKIQRTERGDSAVYLCASSPTWGDIQYFGAGTRLSVL.

Concerning this clonotype itself: A read error may explain this, as a much larger clone is one base away. The chain uses TRBV7-2 and TRBJ1-6, with 8 bases that match TRBD1. Germline loops: CDR1 SGHTA, CDR2 FQGNSA. With 5 bases clipped from V and 6 bases from J, the junction kept 12 bases outside the gene matches. The CDR3 contains 17 residues. CDR3 coding DNA: TGTGCCAGCAGCAATAGTTGGACAGGGCCCCCTAATTCACCCCTCCACTTT. Translation: CASSNSWTGPPNSPLHF.

This clonotype was counted a few times. This sequence joins TRBV15 and TRBJ2-2; 8 positions agree with TRBD2. The germline CDR1 and CDR2 sequences are LNHNV and YYDKDF (reference sequence). V was clipped by 5 bases and J by 3 bases; unmatched bases: 2. This CDR3 spans 14 amino acids. CDR3 nucleotides: TGTGCCACCAGCGAGACTAGCGACACCGGGGAGCTGTTTTTT. This gives the protein CATSETSDTGELFF.

This clonotype has only a few counts. The J gene is TRBJ1-1, the V gene TRBV6-2 or TRBV6-3; unclear D gene. Trimming cost V 0 bases and J 1 base, with 6 bases left between them. Germline V gene data show CDR1 as MNHEY and CDR2 as SVGEGT. The CDR3 is made up of 14 amino acids. CDR3 loop: CASSYSEGNTEAFF. Here the CDR3 DNA reads TGTGCCAGCAGTTACTCGGAGGGGAACACTGAAGCTTTCTTT.

This clonotype was counted between two and nine times. The CDR3 nucleotides are TGTGCCAGCAGCCAGACTACCCTCCAGGGAGCTGGAAACACCATATATTTT. This translates into CASSQTTLQGAGNTIYF. The chain links TRBV7-2 to TRBJ1-3; D possibly corresponds to TRBD1 (5 bases). Germline V gene sequence: CDR1 SGHTA, CDR2 FQGNSA. This CDR3 is built from 17 residues. V lost 5 bases and J 2 bases, leaving 19 bases between the germline ends. The whole variable domain, filled in from reference TRBV7-2 and TRBJ1-3, reads GAGVSQSPSNKVTEKGKDVELRCDPISGHTALYWYRQSLGQGLEFLIYFQGNSAPDKSGLPSDRFSAERTGGSVSTLTIQRTQQEDSAVYLCASSQTTLQGAGNTIYFGEGSWLTVV.

The chain joins TRBV7-2 to TRBJ2-5; 7 nucleotides line up with TRBD2. V lost 8 bases, J lost 0 bases, and 9 bases stayed unmatched. Looked up from germline, CDR1 is SGHTA and CDR2 is FQGNSA. The CDR3 covers 15 residues. CDR3 sequence (DNA): TGTGCCAGCGGACCAGCGGGATTGTACCAAGAGACCCAGTACTTC. Its protein is CASGPAGLYQETQYF. The variable domain in full, with the rest retrieved from reference TRBV7-2 and TRBJ2-5, is GAGVSQSPSNKVTEKGKDVELRCDPISGHTALYWYRQSLGQGLEFLIYFQGNSAPDKSGLPSDRFSAERTGGSVSTLTIQRTQQEDSAVYLCASGPAGLYQETQYFGPGTRLLVL.

A few counts support this clonotype. V and J are TRBV7-2 and TRBJ1-4; maybe TRBD1 (5 bases). Germline CDR1 reads SGHTA; CDR2 reads FQGNSA. V lost 1 base to trimming and J lost 7 bases, with 16 bases between them. The CDR3 totals 16 residues. The CDR3 region is CASSLGVGRGGEKLFF. The CDR3 DNA is TGTGCCAGCAGCTTAGGAGTGGGTCGGGGGGGTGAAAAACTGTTTTTT.

This clonotype was seen only a few times. The rearrangement links TRBV28 to TRBJ2-7, with 9 bases identical to TRBD1. The CDR3 runs 14 residues. Trimming at V came to 6 bases and at J to 6 bases, leaving 9 bases not matched to a gene. The V gene's germline CDR1 is MDHEN and CDR2 SYDVKM. The CDR3 protein is CASRPGTGFSEQYF. The CDR3 nucleotides are TGTGCCAGCAGGCCCGGGACAGGGTTCTCCGAGCAGTACTTC.

The chain is built from TRBV6-2 or TRBV6-3 and TRBJ2-1, with 10 nucleotides matching TRBD2. This CDR3 has 15 amino acids. The V and J ends lost 7 bases and 3 bases, in that order; junction bases with no gene match: 6. Per the germline V gene, CDR1 is MNHEY and CDR2 is SVGEGT. The CDR3 loop is CASTVAGGDYNEQFF. In DNA, the CDR3 is TGTGCCAGCACCGTAGCGGGAGGAGACTACAATGAGCAGTTCTTC.

This clonotype has a handful of counts. The rearrangement uses TRBV7-9 and TRBJ1-1, with 11 nucleotides matching TRBD1. The CDR3 is 16 amino acids. Germline V gives CDR1 SEHNR, CDR2 FQNEAQ (reference sequence). Losses at the gene ends were 2 bases for V and 4 bases for J; bases not matched to a gene: 6. In DNA form, the CDR3 reads TGTGCCAGCAGCTTACCCGGACAGGGGGCGGCCACTGAAGCTTTCTTT. It encodes CASSLPGQGAATEAFF.

The rearrangement links TRBV12-5 to TRBJ2-3, with D unresolved. The CDR3 is 13 residues long. CDR1 LGHNT and CDR2 FRNRAP come from the germline V gene. V lost 3 bases and J 0 bases, leaving 4 bases between the germline ends. The CDR3 coding sequence is TGTGCTAGTGGTTTAACGAGCACAGATACGCAGTATTTT. This encodes CASGLTSTDTQYF.